Listed here is a single TCR beta chain. The clone's antigen remains unknown. No much larger clonotype is one base removed from it; base qualities were not supplied. This sample is part of a study of CD8 T cells in Susac syndrome (dated by TCRdb to about 2019). In terms of the full investigation: Of the Susac syndrome patients who were sequenced, about eight were in clinical remission while six had clinically active disease. Susac syndrome patients were therapy-naive, on corticosteroids (some also receiving IVIg), or on IVIg alone at blood withdrawal. Whether CD8+ T cell activation and differentiation in Susac syndrome was antigen driven was tested using repertoire sequencing. The study compared CD8+ T cell repertoire clonality among 12 healthy donors, some 14 Susac syndrome patients and about 16 multiple sclerosis patients. Study-wide findings and limitations: The study acknowledged that relatively few individuals were included in the TCR sequencing and HLA analysis. In the total CD8+ and CD8+ TEMRA repertoires, about 16 and five Susac-specific public clones, respectively, were identified. Susac syndrome CD8+ repertoires showed clonal expansion, highest in CD8+ TEMRA cells and greater in clinically active than remitting patients.

Peripheral blood CD8+ and CD4+ T cells from healthy donors, Susac syndrome patients and multiple sclerosis patients were profiled by high-throughput TCR beta sequencing. The Susac syndrome patients fulfilled recently defined diagnostic criteria for definite or probable disease. Bulk CD8+ and CD4+ T cells were purified magnetically by negative isolation, whereas CD8+ TEMRA cells were enriched by FACS. Blood was drawn into EDTA tubes, processed within 24 hours, and PBMCs were isolated by density gradient centrifugation. PBMCs intended for TCR sequencing were cryopreserved in liquid nitrogen and thawed later in a water bath at 37 degrees C. Purity of sorted or isolated CD4+, CD8+ and CD8+ TEMRA cells was at least 90%. Measured from the cysteine to the phenylalanine, the CDR3 is 14 residues long. The DNA shown is the 42-base CDR3, in frame from base 1. V is reduced by 2 bases and J by 4 bases, leaving a spacing of 12 bases between them. Taken from the germline V gene, the CDR1 and CDR2 loops are MGHRA and YSYEKL.

RNA was extracted using the RNeasy kit, and roughly 0.5 to 1 microgram was reverse transcribed with random hexamers. TCR beta CDR3 regions were amplified with the immunoSEQ multiplex PCR assay covering 54 Vbeta and 13 Jbeta segments. PCR amplification bias was corrected by using a synthetic template baseline for primer optimization and computational correction. In the authors' own workflow: Reads were annotated to V, D and J genes per IMGT and analyzed with immunoSEQ Analyzer, keeping only productive sequences. Clonality was computed as one minus Shannon entropy normalized by log2 of the number of productive unique sequences. Public and private clones were assessed among the 100 most prevalent clones of each patient and control. Susac-specific clones were defined as absent from healthy and MS cohorts, 850 to 1,300 published viral clones and other ImmuneACCESS disease sequences. The public reads were run again by TCRdb, first through fastp at Q25 and then through MiXCR, and only productive beta chains were kept. One record per CDR3 amino acid sequence lists the most common genes and DNA. These V and J calls are TCRdb output, not the study's own analysis. The table for this sample lists under 110,000 distinct CDR3 sequences; approximately 94% of them were counted only once. The ten largest clones capture 0.4% to 0.5% of the sample.

Recombination connected TRBV4-1 to TRBJ2-7, with a tentative D gene TRBD2 over 6 matching bases. Sequencing input: CD8+ T cells from PBMCs. The sequence was collected from a human donor with Susac syndrome. The DNA sequence follows: TGCGCCAGCAGCCAACCAGGAGGGCCTTACGAGCAGTACTTC. The translation is CASSQPGGPYEQYF.